A single sample is the source of the 24 T cell receptor beta chains below, sequenced in a study of T cell clonality in common variable immunodeficiency. TCRdb's table, derived via immunoSEQ multiplex PCR, lists solely in-frame clones and lacks some. The sample offers fewer than 50,000 clones and no singletons, the top ten holding about 0.7%. Source material: peripheral blood mononuclear cells. The receptor source for this set is a person aged 18 to 75 in good health.

There are many counts of this clone. The read terminates 3 residues ahead of where the CDR3 ends, so the germline J gene completes it. The V and J genes are TRBV25-1 and TRBJ2-5; 8 bases fit TRBD1. The germline V gene has CDR1 MGHDK and CDR2 SYGVNS. This CDR3 has 15 amino acids. Trimming removed 5 bases from V and 5 bases from J; junction bases left unmatched: 10. The CDR3 is CASSSQGAGPETQYF. The CDR3 DNA, read in part, is TGTGCCAGCAGTTCCCAGGGGGCAGGGCCGGAGACC.

Ten or more counts support this clone. From the germline J gene comes the end of the CDR3, since the read stops 3 residues before it. The gene calls are TRBV5-1 and TRBJ1-2; the match to TRBD1 covers 8 bases. The CDR3 is made up of 15 amino acids. V lost 5 bases and J lost 2; bases outside the gene matches: 8. Looked up from germline, CDR1 is SGHRS and CDR2 is YFSETQ. The CDR3 bases that were read are TGCGCCAGCAGTACTGGACAGGGTTTGAACTATGGC. It codes for CASSTGQGLNYG. The whole CDR3 protein is CASSTGQGLNYGYTF.

This clone occurred many times. The read falls 3 residues short of the CDR3 end, and the missing part is taken from the germline J gene. The V call is TRBV6-1, the J call TRBJ2-3, with 12 bases matching TRBD2. Germline V gene data show CDR1 as MNHNS and CDR2 as SASEGT. The CDR3 totals 18 residues. J lost 5 bases, V lost 2 bases, and 11 bases had no gene match. CDR3 DNA, as far as it was read: TGTGCCAGCAGTGAACTAGCGGGAGGGCTGGGGGGTGGAGATACG. This translates into CASSELAGGLGGGDT. In full, the CDR3 reads CASSELAGGLGGGDTQYF.

This clone was seen at least ten times. Read coverage stops 3 residues before the CDR3 terminus; the germline J gene supplies the remainder. This chain uses TRBV27 with TRBJ2-1, with D perhaps matching TRBD2 (6 bases). Germline values: CDR1 MNHEY, CDR2 SMNVEV (reference sequence). The CDR3 runs 15 residues. V was cut by 5 bases and J by 4 bases, with 15 bases left in between. The covered CDR3 bases are TGTGCCAGCAGTCTCGGGGGATGGCGATACAATGAG. Amino acids: CASSLGGWRYNE. From start to end, the CDR3 is CASSLGGWRYNEQFF.

The table lists this clone with many counts. The CDR3 end is not reached by the read, which stops 3 residues before it; the germline J gene fills it in. This chain joins TRBV18 and TRBJ1-6; perhaps TRBD1 as D (5 bases). V was shortened by 6 bases and J by 7 bases, with 16 bases between the two germline ends. The CDR3 consists of 15 residues. The germline gives CDR1 KGHSH, CDR2 LQKENI. CDR3 residues: CASSSDSRKNSPLHF. Partial CDR3 DNA: TGTGCCAGCTCCTCAGACAGTCGAAAGAATTCACCC.

This clone was counted at least ten times. The DNA ends 3 residues before the CDR3 does, and the rest of the CDR3 is filled in from the germline J gene. The V and J genes are TRBV5-5 and TRBJ2-3; 8 bases map to TRBD1. The J segment lost 3 bases and the V segment lost 6 bases, leaving 9 bases of the junction unmatched. Germline CDR1 is SGHKS and CDR2 is YYEKEE (reference sequence). The CDR3 is 15 residues long. CDR3 bases read: TGTGCCAGCACCCTGGACAGGGTATTAACAGATACG. Amino acid sequence: CASTLDRVLTDT. The entire CDR3 is CASTLDRVLTDTQYF. Variable domain in full (rest from reference TRBV5-5 and TRBJ2-3): DAGVTQSPTHLIKTRGQQVTLRCSPISGHKSVSWYQQVLGQGPQFIFQYYEKEERGRGNFPDRFSARQFPNYSSELNVNALLLGDSALYLCASTLDRVLTDTQYFGPGTRLTVL.

Turning to this clone: The read gets to within 3 residues of the CDR3 end, and the germline J gene fills in the rest. The chain employs TRBV19 and TRBJ1-1, with 7 bases identical to TRBD1. Germline V gene lookup returns CDR1 LNHDA and CDR2 SQIVND (reference sequence). Trimming removed 4 bases from V and 0 bases from J; junction bases left unmatched: 5. The CDR3 covers 15 residues. Incomplete CDR3 DNA: TGTGCCAGTAGTACCCCGGACAGGTTGAACACTGAA. Protein: CASSTPDRLNTE. The full CDR3 protein is CASSTPDRLNTEAFF.

This clone has a count of ten or more. The CDR3 end falls 3 residues outside the read, so it is completed with the germline J gene. This sequence joins TRBV20-1 and TRBJ1-1, with TRBD1 identical over 9 bases. V shed 1 base, J shed 4 bases, and the junction held 7 bases outside the gene matches. The V gene's germline CDR1 is DFQATT and CDR2 SNEGSKA (reference sequence). The CDR3 consists of 15 residues. CDR3: CSARAVGQGGTEAFF. CDR3 DNA, as far as it was read: TGCAGTGCTAGAGCGGTGGGACAGGGAGGCACTGAA.

This clone was observed many times. The CDR3 end is not reached by the read, which stops 3 residues before it; the germline J gene fills it in. The V call is TRBV19, the J call TRBJ1-5; D may be TRBD1 (6 bases). The germline V gene encodes CDR1 LNHDA and CDR2 SQIVND (reference sequence). The V end was cut by 4 bases, the J end by 0 bases, with 16 bases between. This CDR3 contains 17 residues. The covered CDR3 bases are TGTGCCAGTAGTACCGCGGACAGAGATTATAGCAATCAGCCC. Residues: CASSTADRDYSNQP. The complete CDR3 reads CASSTADRDYSNQPQHF.

There are many counts of this clone. The read comes to an end 3 residues before the CDR3 does, leaving the germline J gene to fill in the end. The V call is TRBV19, the J call TRBJ1-2; unclear D gene. The CDR3 is made up of 14 amino acids. V was pared by 1 base and J by 3 bases, with 9 bases between. Germline V gene lookup returns CDR1 LNHDA and CDR2 SQIVND (reference sequence). The DNA read from the CDR3 is TGTGCCAGTAGTATAGGTGCAGGTTACTATGGC. It yields the protein CASSIGAGYYG. The entire CDR3 is CASSIGAGYYGYTF.

This clone was detected many times. The read finishes 3 residues shy of the CDR3 end, and the germline J gene is used to complete it. The rearrangement joins TRBV20-1 to TRBJ2-3, with 13 bases fitting TRBD2. CDR1 is DFQATT, CDR2 SNEGSKA, per germline (reference sequence). V lost 4 bases to trimming and J lost 7 bases; unmatched junction nucleotides: 8. There are 15 residues in the CDR3. The CDR3 protein is CSATKLAGGQNTQYF. The CDR3 bases that were read are TGCAGTGCTACGAAACTAGCGGGAGGGCAAAATACG.

This clone occurred many times. The CDR3 goes on 3 residues after the read ends, and that part is filled in from the germline J gene. The V and J genes are TRBV4-1 and TRBJ2-6; the D is unclear. Trimming pared 0 bases from V and 0 bases from J, leaving 6 bases between. CDR1 is MGHRA, CDR2 YSYEKL, per germline. The CDR3 contains 16 residues. Here the CDR3 reads CASSQEASSGANVLTF. The sequenced part of the CDR3 DNA is TGCGCCAGCAGCCAAGAGGCCAGCTCTGGGGCCAACGTC.

This clone was picked up a small number of times. Read coverage stops 3 residues before the CDR3 terminus; the germline J gene supplies the remainder. The chain recombines TRBV2 with TRBJ2-7; D may match TRBD1 or TRBD2 (5 bases each). Germline loops: CDR1 SNHLY, CDR2 FYNNEI. The CDR3 has 14 residues. V was cut by 3 bases and J by 1 base, with 10 bases left in between. CDR3 protein: CASSDVRESYEQYF. The sequenced part of the CDR3 DNA is TGTGCCAGCAGTGATGTCAGGGAGTCCTACGAG.

This clone was observed at least ten times. The read finishes 3 residues shy of the CDR3 end, and the germline J gene is used to complete it. The gene calls are TRBV5-1 and TRBJ1-1; a possible D gene is TRBD1 (6 bases). This CDR3 contains 15 residues. The V end lost 2 bases, the J end lost 0 bases, and 11 bases lay between the germline ends. The germline V gene has CDR1 SGHRS and CDR2 YFSETQ. CDR3 DNA, as far as it was read: TGCGCCAGCAGCTTAGGGCAGGGGATGAACACTGAA. Its translation is CASSLGQGMNTE. The full CDR3 protein reads CASSLGQGMNTEAFF.

This clone was seen repeatedly, ten times or more. The read terminates 3 residues before the CDR3 end, so the remaining end is supplied by the germline J gene. This rearrangement joins TRBV5-6 to TRBJ2-7; TRBD2 matches 11 bases. There are 14 residues in the CDR3. After removal of 5 bases from V and 2 bases from J, the junction contained 3 bases not matched to a gene. Germline CDR1 reads SGHDT; CDR2 reads YYEEEE. The part of the CDR3 DNA that was read is TGTGCCAGCAGTCCGGGACTAGCGGCCTACGAG. Translation: CASSPGLAAYE. The entire CDR3 sequence reads CASSPGLAAYEQYF.

At least ten counts were recorded for this clone. CDR3 protein: CSAPLAGGPVETQYF. The sequenced part of the CDR3 DNA is TGCAGTGCTCCCCTAGCGGGAGGGCCGGTGGAGACC. The genes are TRBV20-1 and TRBJ2-5, with 12 bases fitting TRBD2. The CDR3 end lies 3 residues beyond the end of the read and is filled in from the germline J gene. Germline V lookup: CDR1 DFQATT, CDR2 SNEGSKA (reference sequence). Losses at the gene ends were 5 bases for V and 5 bases for J; bases not matched to a gene: 9. This CDR3 contains 15 residues.

This clone was detected ten times or more. The read comes to an end 3 residues before the CDR3 does, leaving the germline J gene to fill in the end. The rearrangement uses TRBV24-1 and TRBJ1-4; D possibly corresponds to TRBD1 (5 bases). V dropped 10 bases and J dropped 1 base, with 9 bases sitting between them. CDR3 length: 13 amino acids. The germline CDR1 and CDR2 sequences are KGHDR and SFDVKD. The sequenced part of the CDR3 DNA is TGTGCCACAGGGGATGGAACTAATGAAAAA. This codes for CATGDGTNEK. The whole CDR3 region reads CATGDGTNEKLFF.

The sample holds many counts of this clone. The read ends 3 residues early relative to the CDR3; the germline J gene fills the gap. The chain couples TRBV18 to TRBJ1-1; TRBD1 might be the D (5 bases). Looked up from germline, CDR1 is KGHSH and CDR2 is LQKENI. The CDR3 is 17 residues long. V lost 5 bases, J lost 1 base, and 20 bases lay in between. The part of the CDR3 DNA that was read is TGTGCCAGCTCAAGTGTAAGGGGAACAAAACAGAACACTGAA. Protein: CASSSVRGTKQNTE. The whole CDR3 region reads CASSSVRGTKQNTEAFF.

The table lists this clone with many counts. The read stops 3 residues short of the end of the CDR3; the missing end is completed from the germline J gene. V gene TRBV13 combines with J gene TRBJ2-7, with a possible D match to TRBD1 (5 bases). The CDR3 is made up of 14 amino acids. Per the germline V gene, CDR1 is PRHDT and CDR2 is FYEKMQ (reference sequence). The V and J ends lost 2 bases and 5 bases respectively, with 13 bases between them. CDR3 DNA (partial): TGTGCCAGCAGCTTAAGGCAGGGTCACGACGAG. It specifies CASSLRQGHDE. The complete CDR3 protein is CASSLRQGHDEQYF.

This clone has at least ten counts. From the germline J gene comes the end of the CDR3, since the read stops 3 residues before it. The chain carries TRBV5-4 and TRBJ2-5; 8 bases agree with TRBD2. The CDR3 has 15 amino acids. The ends lost 4 bases at V and 5 bases at J; junction bases unmatched: 10. Germline assignment: CDR1 SGHNT and CDR2 YYREEE (reference sequence). This chain's CDR3 is CASSTGGDPGETQYF. The CDR3 bases that were read are TGTGCCAGCAGCACCGGGGGGGATCCGGGGGAGACC.

This clone occurred many times. From the germline J gene comes the end of the CDR3, since the read stops 3 residues before it. The chain has TRBV20-1 and TRBJ1-5, with TRBD1 identical over 7 bases. The CDR3 is 19 residues long. Per the germline V gene, CDR1 is DFQATT and CDR2 is SNEGSKA (reference sequence). The V gene end was trimmed by 0 bases and the J gene end by 0 bases; junction bases not matched to a gene: 14. The CDR3: CSARDPRQGLQHSNQPQHF. CDR3 DNA, as far as it was read: TGCAGTGCTAGAGACCCGAGACAGGGTCTTCAACATAGCAATCAGCCC.

This clone has a count of ten or more. Read sequence stops 3 residues before the CDR3 end, and the germline J gene provides the missing end. The gene calls are TRBV28 and TRBJ2-5, with a weak D call TRBD2 (6 bases). Germline loops: CDR1 MDHEN, CDR2 SYDVKM. V lost 4 bases and J lost 4, with 10 bases in between. This CDR3 has 13 residues. The covered CDR3 bases are TGTGCCAGCAGTTGGACTATGATAGAGACC. Amino acids: CASSWTMIET. The CDR3 reads in full as CASSWTMIETQYF.

This clone was picked up many times. The read terminates 3 residues before the CDR3 end, so the remaining end is supplied by the germline J gene. This rearrangement joins TRBV5-4 to TRBJ1-1, with D tentatively TRBD1 (6 bases). From germline, CDR1 is SGHNT and CDR2 YYREEE (reference sequence). V gave up 4 bases and J gave up 3 bases, with 16 bases separating them. This CDR3 has 15 amino acids. The sequenced part of the CDR3 DNA is TGTGCCAGCAGCGCAAACAGGGAGGAGGACACTGAA. Translated, it gives CASSANREEDTE. The whole CDR3 reads CASSANREEDTEAFF.

This clone was counted many times. The CDR3 goes on 3 residues after the read ends, and that part is filled in from the germline J gene. J is TRBJ2-4 and V is TRBV4-1, with 7 bases identical to TRBD2. This CDR3 contains 14 residues. V was clipped by 4 bases and J by 2 bases; unmatched bases: 2. Germline loops: CDR1 MGHRA, CDR2 YSYEKL. The CDR3 loop reads CASSPGTTKNIQYF. The covered CDR3 bases are TGCGCCAGCAGCCCCGGGACTACCAAAAACATT.